Each of the 6 T cell receptor beta chains below was sequenced from the same sample in a study of blood T cell repertoires in COVID-19 (dated by TCRdb to the early 2020s). The library was generated by the immunoSEQ multiplex PCR assay. Drawn from immuneACCESS, this table holds only the in-frame rearrangements with V and J called that TCRdb kept. Clones are partly lost; checked studies trace under half to an unresolved V gene and leave the rest unexplained. The sample table holds about 220,000 clones, of which more than 75% were seen once. Around 13% of the sample lies in the top ten. Source material: peripheral blood. The receptors come from a human donor in a cohort sampled during active COVID-19.

The CDR3 sequence is CASSLAQGARTEAFF. The CDR3 DNA reads as TGTGCCAGCAGCTTAGCGCAGGGGGCGCGCACTGAAGCTTTCTTT. This sequence joins TRBV7-9 and TRBJ1-1; TRBD1 matches 8 bases. The ends lost 0 bases at V and 4 bases at J; junction bases unmatched: 4. Looked up from germline, CDR1 is SEHNR and CDR2 is FQNEAQ (reference sequence). The CDR3 is 15 amino acids.

The chain recombines TRBV7-2 with TRBJ1-4, with D uncertain. There are 15 residues in the CDR3. The V gene's germline CDR1 is SGHTA and CDR2 FQGNSA. V lost 5 bases and J lost 6, with 16 bases in between. The CDR3 is CASSTGPMEDEKLFF. CDR3 coding DNA: TGTGCCAGCAGCACCGGGCCTATGGAGGATGAAAAACTGTTTTTT.

This clone was seen a few times. J is TRBJ2-7 and V is TRBV10-2; tentative D call: TRBD2 (5 bases). The CDR3 length is 13 residues. Germline CDR1 and CDR2: WSHSY and SAAADI. V was cut by 7 bases and J by 1 base, with 11 bases left in between. The CDR3 bases are TGCGCCAGCAAGGAGAGCGGTTCCTACGAGCAGTACTTC. Translated: CASKESGSYEQYF.

This clone came up a few times. This chain connects TRBV9 to TRBJ2-2, with TRBD1 identical over 7 bases. Germline assignment: CDR1 SGDLS and CDR2 YYNGEE. The CDR3 is 13 residues long. The V segment lost 2 bases and the J segment 5 bases; nucleotides outside the gene matches: 0. Written as DNA, the CDR3 is TGTGCCAGCAGCGTGGACAGGACCGGGGAGCTGTTTTTT. It codes for CASSVDRTGELFF. The full variable domain, in which reference TRBV9 and TRBJ2-2 provide the parts outside the CDR3, is DSGVTQTPKHLITATGQRVTLRCSPRSGDLSVYWYQQSLDQGLQFLIQYYNGEERAKGNILERFSAQQFPDLHSELNLSSLELGDSALYFCASSVDRTGELFFGEGSRLTVL.

V gene TRBV6-2 or TRBV6-3 combines with J gene TRBJ2-7; D may be TRBD2 (6 bases). Germline V gene data show CDR1 as MNHEY and CDR2 as SVGEGT. Trimming took off 0 bases at V and 3 bases at J, with 12 bases between the two ends. The CDR3 is made up of 15 amino acids. The CDR3, as DNA: TGTGCCAGCAGTTACTCGGGGGAGGCTGGCTACGAGCAGTACTTC. Amino acids: CASSYSGEAGYEQYF.

The chain employs TRBV5-4 and TRBJ2-2, with D perhaps TRBD2 (6 bases). The CDR3 covers 15 residues. Per the germline V gene, CDR1 is SGHNT and CDR2 is YYREEE (reference sequence). The V end lost 0 bases, the J end lost 6 bases, and 12 bases lay between the germline ends. CDR3 sequence: CASSLGLGEAGELFF. DNA for the CDR3: TGTGCCAGCAGCTTGGGTTTGGGGGAGGCCGGGGAGCTGTTTTTT.